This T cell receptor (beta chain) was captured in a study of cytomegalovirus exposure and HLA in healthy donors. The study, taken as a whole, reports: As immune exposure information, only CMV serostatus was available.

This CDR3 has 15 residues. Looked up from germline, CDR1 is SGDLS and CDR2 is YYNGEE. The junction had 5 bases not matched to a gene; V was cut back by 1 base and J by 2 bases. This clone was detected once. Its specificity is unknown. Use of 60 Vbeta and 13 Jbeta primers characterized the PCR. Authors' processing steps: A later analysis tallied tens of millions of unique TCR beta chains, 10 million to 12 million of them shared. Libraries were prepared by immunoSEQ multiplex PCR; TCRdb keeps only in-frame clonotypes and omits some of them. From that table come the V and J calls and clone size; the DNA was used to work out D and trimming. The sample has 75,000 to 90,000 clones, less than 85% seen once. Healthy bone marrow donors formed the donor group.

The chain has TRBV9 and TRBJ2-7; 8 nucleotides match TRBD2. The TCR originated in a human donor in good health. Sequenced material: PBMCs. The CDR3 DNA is TGTGCCAGCAGCGTACAGGCGGGGGGAACCTACGAGCAGTACTTC. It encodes CASSVQAGGTYEQYF. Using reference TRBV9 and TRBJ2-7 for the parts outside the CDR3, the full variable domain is DSGVTQTPKHLITATGQRVTLRCSPRSGDLSVYWYQQSLDQGLQFLIQYYNGEERAKGNILERFSAQQFPDLHSELNLSSLELGDSALYFCASSVQAGGTYEQYFGPGTRLTVT.